The 9 T cell receptor beta chains listed next were all sequenced from one sample in a study of T cells after yellow fever vaccination. TCRdb redid the calling of the 5' RACE reads with MiXCR, one entry per CDR3 protein. Found here are approximately 150,000 distinct CDR3 sequences, roughly 6.2% of them singletons; the top ten hold 2.9%. The sample was CD4+ T cells sorted from PBMCs, taken on the day of the first yellow fever vaccination. The receptors originated from a man aged 18 to 29 who received the YFV17D yellow fever vaccine.

In its sample, this clonotype was seen a few times. This chain joins TRBV7-2 and TRBJ1-5; TRBD1 aligns across 10 bases. The J segment lost 4 bases and the V segment lost 5 bases, leaving 8 bases of the junction unmatched. CDR3 length equals 16 residues. Germline V gene data show CDR1 as SGHTA and CDR2 as FQGNSA. DNA for the CDR3: TGTGCCAGCAGCCAGGACAGGGGGATTTTTAATCAGCCCCAGCATTTT. This sequence encodes CASSQDRGIFNQPQHF.

This clonotype has at least ten counts. This rearrangement joins TRBV29-1 to TRBJ1-1; TRBD1 agrees at 9 bases. Germline V CDR1 and CDR2: SQVTM, ANQGSEA. V gave up 4 bases and J gave up 7 bases; unmatched junction bases: 7. This CDR3 is 13 amino acids long. The CDR3 region is CSVGTGVPDEAFF. CDR3 in DNA: TGCAGCGTTGGGACAGGGGTTCCTGATGAAGCTTTCTTT.

About this clonotype: A read error may explain this, as a much larger clone is one base away. The conserved phenylalanine or tryptophan normally closing the CDR3 is absent here, so this likely arose from a read error. The V and J genes are TRBV12-3 or TRBV12-4 and TRBJ1-1; D unresolved. V dropped 3 bases and J dropped 3 bases, with 5 bases sitting between them. CDR3 size: 12 residues. In nucleotides, the CDR3 is TGTGCCAGCAGTTTGGGGTACACTGAAGCTTTCTGT. The encoded protein is CASSLGYTEAFC.

This clonotype was picked up many times. The V and J genes are TRBV5-1 and TRBJ1-1, with D unresolved. This CDR3 is built from 13 residues. Trimming left V 5 bases short and J 2 bases short, with 10 bases between. Germline V gives CDR1 SGHRS, CDR2 YFSETQ. CDR3 region: CASRVGLNTEAFF. The CDR3 region has the DNA TGCGCCAGCAGGGTCGGTTTAAACACTGAAGCTTTCTTT.

This clonotype has just a few counts. The CDR3 DNA reads TGTGCCACCCGGAGACGTGCGGGGGGGAACTACGAGCAGTACGTC. Translation gives CATRRRAGGNYEQYV. The chain carries TRBV24-1 and TRBJ2-7, with 9 bases aligning to TRBD2. After removal of 9 bases from V and 3 bases from J, the junction contained 11 bases not matched to a gene. Per germline, CDR1 KGHDR and CDR2 SFDVKD. The CDR3 loop spans 15 amino acids.

The chain is built from TRBV6-5 and TRBJ1-3; 7 positions agree with TRBD1. The CDR3 is 15 amino acids. V shed 1 base, J shed 1 base, and the junction held 1 base outside the gene matches. Germline V gene sequence: CDR1 MNHEY, CDR2 SVGAGI. For the CDR3, the DNA is TGTGCCAGCAGTTACTTACAGGGGTCTGGAAACACCATATATTTT. Protein sequence: CASSYLQGSGNTIYF.

The chain is built from TRBV27 and TRBJ2-7, with a possible D match to TRBD1 (6 bases). CDR1 and CDR2 from the germline V gene are MNHEY and SMNVEV (reference sequence). V was cut by 5 bases and J by 0 bases, with 17 bases left in between. The CDR3 consists of 16 residues. Written as DNA, the CDR3 is TGTGCCAGCAGTCCCCCCCCCGGGACATTCTCCTACGAGCAGTACTTC. It yields the protein CASSPPPGTFSYEQYF.

This clonotype was counted between two and nine times. The chain uses TRBV2 and TRBJ2-7, with 8 bases matching TRBD1. CDR1 and CDR2 from the germline V gene are SNHLY and FYNNEI. Losses at the gene ends were 7 bases for V and 4 bases for J; bases not matched to a gene: 6. The CDR3 spans 13 residues. This CDR3 reads CASISRTGYEQYV. The DNA of the CDR3 is TGTGCCAGCATCTCAAGGACAGGGTACGAGCAGTACGTC.

The chain uses TRBV18 and TRBJ1-6; 7 nucleotides agree with TRBD1. The CDR3 has 14 residues. Germline trimming cut 6 bases from V and 7 bases from J; bases unmatched to any gene: 6. Germline CDR1 is KGHSH and CDR2 is LQKENI. CDR3 sequence reads: CASSLTGRNSPLHF. Here the CDR3 DNA reads TGTGCCAGCTCGCTGACAGGGAGGAATTCACCCCTCCACTTT.